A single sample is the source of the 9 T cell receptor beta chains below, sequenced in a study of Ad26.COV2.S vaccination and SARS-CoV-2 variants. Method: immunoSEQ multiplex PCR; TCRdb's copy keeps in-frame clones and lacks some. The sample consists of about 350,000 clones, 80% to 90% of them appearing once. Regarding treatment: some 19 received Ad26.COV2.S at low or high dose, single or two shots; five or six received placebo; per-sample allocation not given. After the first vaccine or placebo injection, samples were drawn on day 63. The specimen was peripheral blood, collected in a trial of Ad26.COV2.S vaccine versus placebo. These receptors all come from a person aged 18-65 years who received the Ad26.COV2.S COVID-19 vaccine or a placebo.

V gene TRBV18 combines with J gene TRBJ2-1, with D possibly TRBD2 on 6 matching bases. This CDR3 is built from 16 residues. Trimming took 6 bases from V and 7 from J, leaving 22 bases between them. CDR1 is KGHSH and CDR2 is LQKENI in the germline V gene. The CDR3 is CASSPRDFLLGNEQFF. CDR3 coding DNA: TGTGCCAGCTCTCCCCGGGACTTCTTGTTGGGAAATGAGCAGTTCTTC.

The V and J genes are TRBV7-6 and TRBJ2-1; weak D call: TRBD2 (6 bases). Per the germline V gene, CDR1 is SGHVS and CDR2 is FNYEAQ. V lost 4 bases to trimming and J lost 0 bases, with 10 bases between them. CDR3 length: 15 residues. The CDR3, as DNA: TGTGCCAGCAGCTCCGGGACTCGCTCCTACAATGAGCAGTTCTTC. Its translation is CASSSGTRSYNEQFF.

The CDR3 loop reads CASSMGQSSQETQYF. CDR3 in DNA: TGTGCCAGCAGCATGGGACAGTCATCTCAAGAGACCCAGTACTTC. The rearrangement links TRBV7-9 to TRBJ2-5; 7 nucleotides line up with TRBD1. This CDR3 is 15 amino acids long. Trimming removed 5 bases from V and 2 bases from J; junction bases left unmatched: 8. CDR1 and CDR2 (germline): SEHNR, FQNEAQ (reference sequence). The full variable domain, its missing parts supplied by reference TRBV7-9 and TRBJ2-5, is DTGVSQNPRHKITKRGQNVTFRCDPISEHNRLYWYRQTLGQGPEFLTYFQNEAQLEKSRLLSDRFSAERPKGSFSTLEIQRTEQGDSAMYLCASSMGQSSQETQYFGPGTRLLVL.

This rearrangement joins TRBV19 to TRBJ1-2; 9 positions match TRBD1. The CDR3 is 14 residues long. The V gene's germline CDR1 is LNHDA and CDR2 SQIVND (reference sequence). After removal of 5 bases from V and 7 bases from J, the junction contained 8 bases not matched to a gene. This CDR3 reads CASSLQTGGSGYTF. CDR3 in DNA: TGTGCCAGTAGTTTACAGACAGGGGGTTCTGGCTACACCTTC.

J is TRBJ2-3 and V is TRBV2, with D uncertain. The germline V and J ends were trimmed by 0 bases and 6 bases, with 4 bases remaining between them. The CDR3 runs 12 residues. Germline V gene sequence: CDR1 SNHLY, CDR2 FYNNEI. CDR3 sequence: CASSEAKDTQYF. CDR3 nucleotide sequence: TGTGCCAGCAGTGAAGCCAAGGATACGCAGTATTTT. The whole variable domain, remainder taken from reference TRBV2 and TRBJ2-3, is EPEVTQTPSHQVTQMGQEVILRCVPISNHLYFYWYRQILGQKVEFLVSFYNNEISEKSEIFDDQFSVERPDGSNFTLKIRSTKLEDSAMYFCASSEAKDTQYFGPGTRLTVL.

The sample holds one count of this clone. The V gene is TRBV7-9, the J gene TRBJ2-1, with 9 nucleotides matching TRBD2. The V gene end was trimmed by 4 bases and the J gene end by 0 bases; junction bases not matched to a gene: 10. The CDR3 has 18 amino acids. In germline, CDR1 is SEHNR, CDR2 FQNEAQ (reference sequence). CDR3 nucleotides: TGTGCCAGCAGCTCGACTAGCGGATCTACAAGCTCCTACAATGAGCAGTTCTTC. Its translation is CASSSTSGSTSSYNEQFF.

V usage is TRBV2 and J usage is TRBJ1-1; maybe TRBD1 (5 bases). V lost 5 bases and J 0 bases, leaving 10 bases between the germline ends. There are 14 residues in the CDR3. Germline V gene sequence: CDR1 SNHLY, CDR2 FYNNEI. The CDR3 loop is CASSRDGMNTEAFF. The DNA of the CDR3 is TGTGCCAGCAGTCGGGACGGAATGAACACTGAAGCTTTCTTT.

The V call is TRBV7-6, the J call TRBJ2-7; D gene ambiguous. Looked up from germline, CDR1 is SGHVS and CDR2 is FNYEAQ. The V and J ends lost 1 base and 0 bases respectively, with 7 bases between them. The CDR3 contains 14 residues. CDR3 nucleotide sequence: TGTGCCAGCAGCTTAGGCGGAAACTCCTACGAGCAGTACTTC. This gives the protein CASSLGGNSYEQYF. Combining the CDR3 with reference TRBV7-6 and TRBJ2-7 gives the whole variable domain GAGVSQSPRYKVTKRGQDVALRCDPISGHVSLYWYRQALGQGPEFLTYFNYEAQQDKSGLPNDRFSAERPEGSISTLTIQRTEQRDSAMYRCASSLGGNSYEQYFGPGTRLTVT.

CDR3 residues: CASSLVGGSSYEQYF. Written as DNA, the CDR3 is TGTGCCAGCAGCTTAGTCGGGGGTTCTTCCTACGAGCAGTACTTC. The chain has TRBV7-2 and TRBJ2-7, with D maybe TRBD2 (6 bases). From germline, CDR1 is SGHTA and CDR2 FQGNSA. V gave up 1 base and J gave up 1 base, with 11 bases separating them. The CDR3 consists of 15 residues.